This T cell receptor (beta chain) appears in the sequencing data of a study of blood T cells in healthy people across ages. Study results and caveats: Unknown CMV status may confound age-related changes in expanded clones.

Donation came from healthy Caucasian individuals in Russia who were aged roughly 6 to 95. V gave up 5 bases and J gave up 1 base, with 9 bases separating them. From germline, CDR1 is LGHNT and CDR2 FRNRAP. This CDR3 region has 14 residues. With a J-beta primer mix and a sample-barcoded 5' primer, a second PCR ran about 6 to 11 cycles. Via MiXCR, TCRdb re-called the 5' RACE reads, giving one row per CDR3 protein. Of roughly 1 million distinct CDR3 sequences listed, approximately 26% are singletons. This clonotype was detected ten times or more. The antigen remains unidentified. This same sample was also taken into another study, of T cells of mothers and their children.

The TCR comes from a girl aged 2-9 years in good health. Sequencing was carried out using blood. This sequence joins TRBV12-5 and TRBJ1-5; the D gene is possibly TRBD1 (5 bases). CDR3 nucleotide sequence: TGTGCTAGTGGTCCTGACAGAAGCAATCAGCCCCAGCATTTT. Translated: CASGPDRSNQPQHF.